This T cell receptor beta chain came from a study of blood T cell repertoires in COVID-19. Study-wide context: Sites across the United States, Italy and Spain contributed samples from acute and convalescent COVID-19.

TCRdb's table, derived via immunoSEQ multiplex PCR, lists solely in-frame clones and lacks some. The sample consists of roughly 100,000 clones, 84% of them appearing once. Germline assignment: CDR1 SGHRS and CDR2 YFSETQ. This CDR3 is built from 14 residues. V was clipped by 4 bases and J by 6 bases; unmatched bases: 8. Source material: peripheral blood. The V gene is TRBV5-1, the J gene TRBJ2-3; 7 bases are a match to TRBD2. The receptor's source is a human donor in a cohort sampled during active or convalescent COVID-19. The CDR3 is CASSPTTSSDTQYF. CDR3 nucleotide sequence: TGCGCCAGCAGCCCTACGACTAGCTCGGATACGCAGTATTTT. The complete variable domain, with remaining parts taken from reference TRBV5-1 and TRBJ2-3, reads KAGVTQTPRYLIKTRGQQVTLSCSPISGHRSVSWYQQTPGQGLQFLFEYFSETQRNKGNFPGRFSGRQFSNSRSEMNVSTLELGDSALYLCASSPTTSSDTQYFGPGTRLTVL.